This T cell receptor beta chain was retrieved from a study of cytomegalovirus exposure and HLA in healthy donors. Overall study findings and caveats: In a later analysis, most CMV-associated TCR beta chains appeared HLA-restricted.

In the case of this clone: Its matching antigen is unknown.

Researchers ran the PCR with 60 Vbeta and 13 Jbeta primers. Profiled with immunoSEQ multiplex PCR; TCRdb holds only in-frame clones, not every one. This sample has roughly 150,000 clones, with 70% to 90% found just once. Germline-derived CDR1 and CDR2 are SQVTM and ANQGSEA. The CDR3 covers 12 residues. Trimming took 3 bases from V and 8 from J; bases not matched to a gene: 3. The sequence was obtained from a woman aged 18-29 years in good health and CMV-seronegative. The chain recombines TRBV29-1 with TRBJ2-1, with TRBD1 identical over 8 bases. Sequenced input: PBMCs. The CDR3 sequence is CSVEQGADEQFF. CDR3 in DNA: TGCAGCGTTGAGCAGGGGGCAGATGAGCAGTTCTTC.